This T cell receptor beta chain emerged from a study of T cell responses to AZD1222 COVID-19 vaccine. Findings of the study overall: Nearly half of spike-specific TCRs reportedly target variant regions that are unmutated in the B.1.351 and B.1.1.7 variants.

Germline-derived CDR1 and CDR2 are SGHRS and YFSETQ. Deletions cut 4 bases from V and 2 bases from J, with 13 bases between. This CDR3 comprises 15 residues. Clones were sequenced by immunoSEQ multiplex PCR, and TCRdb holds only the in-frame ones, with some missing. This sample yields some 80,000 clones, of which around 88% are seen a single time; 9% to 10% belongs to the top ten. This clone was seen once. Its antigen remains unidentified. Material: peripheral blood, obtained 28 days after the second dose of the MenACWY control vaccine. This clonotype was sampled from an adult who received the MenACWY meningococcal vaccine as a control. The chain links TRBV5-1 to TRBJ1-3; D call uncertain. CDR3 loop: CASSTSPQPGNTIYF. The CDR3 DNA is TGCGCCAGCAGCACCTCCCCTCAGCCTGGAAACACCATATATTTT.